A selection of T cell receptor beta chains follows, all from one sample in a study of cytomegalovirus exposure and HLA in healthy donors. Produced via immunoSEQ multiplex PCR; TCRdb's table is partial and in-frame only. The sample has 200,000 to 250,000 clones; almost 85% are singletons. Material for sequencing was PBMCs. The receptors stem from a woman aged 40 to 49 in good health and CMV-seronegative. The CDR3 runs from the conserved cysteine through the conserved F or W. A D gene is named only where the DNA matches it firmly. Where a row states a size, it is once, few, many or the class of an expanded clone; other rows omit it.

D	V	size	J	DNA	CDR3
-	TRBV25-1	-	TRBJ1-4	TGTGCCAGCAGTGATCTACGGGCCACAGGGACGAATGAAAAACTGTTTTTT	CASSDLRATGTNEKLFF
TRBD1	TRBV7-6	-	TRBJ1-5	TGTGCCAGCAGCTCCTACAGGGGGGGAGGGCCCCAGCATTTT	CASSSYRGGGPQHF
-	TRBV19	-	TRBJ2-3	TGTGCCAGTAGTATAGTCGAGGGATTTACAGATACGCAGTATTTT	CASSIVEGFTDTQYF
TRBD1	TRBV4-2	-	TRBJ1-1	TGTGCCAGCAGCCAAGAAGAGGGGGCGAACACTGAAGCTTTCTTT	CASSQEEGANTEAFF
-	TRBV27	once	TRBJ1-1	TGTGCCAGCAGTTTACGGCGGGCTACGAACACTGAAGCTTTCTTT	CASSLRRATNTEAFF
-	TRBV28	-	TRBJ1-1	TGTGCCAGCAGTCCCCGGGGTACTGAAGCTTTCTTT	CASSPRGTEAFF
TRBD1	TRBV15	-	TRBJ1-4	TGTGCCACCAGCAGGGGGGGACAGGAAAAACTGTTTTTT	CATSRGGQEKLFF
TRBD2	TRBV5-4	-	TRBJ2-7	TGTGCCAGCAGCCCCATGGGGAGGGGATCCTACGAGCAGTACTTC	CASSPMGRGSYEQYF
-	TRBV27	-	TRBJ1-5	TGTGCCAGCAGGAGTCAGGGGAGTCAGCCCCAGCATTTT	CASRSQGSQPQHF
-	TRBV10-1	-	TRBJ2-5	TGCGCCAGCAAACAGTGGAAAGAGACCCAGTACTTC	CASKQWKETQYF
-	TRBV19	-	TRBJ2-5	TGTGCCACCCCCGAAGGGGTGAGGCAAGAGACCCAGTACTTC	CATPEGVRQETQYF
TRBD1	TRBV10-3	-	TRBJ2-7	TGTGCCATCAGTGAGTATGGCCCGGGACAGAGAGTTTACGAGCAGTACTTC	CAISEYGPGQRVYEQYF
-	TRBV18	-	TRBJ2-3	TGTGCCAGCTCACCGGAGGGACCAGATACGCAGTATTTT	CASSPEGPDTQYF
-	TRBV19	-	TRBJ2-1	TGTGCCAGTAGCCTACTCTACAATGAGCAGTTCTTC	CASSLLYNEQFF
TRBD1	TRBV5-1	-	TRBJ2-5	TGCGCCAGCAGACAGGGGGCGGAGGAGACCCAGTACTTC	CASRQGAEETQYF
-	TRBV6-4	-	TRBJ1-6	TGTGCCAGCAGCCAGGATTCCCTCCACTTT	CASSQDSLHF
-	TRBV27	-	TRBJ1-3	TGTGCCAGCAGTTTATCGCCCCGCGCGGACACCATATATTTT	CASSLSPRADTIYF
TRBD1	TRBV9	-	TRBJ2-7	TGTGCCAGCAGCGTAGGGGGACAGTCCTACGAGCAGTACTTC	CASSVGGQSYEQYF
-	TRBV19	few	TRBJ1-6	TGTGCCAGTAGTAATCCGGGTCATAGGTCCCTCCACTTT	CASSNPGHRSLHF
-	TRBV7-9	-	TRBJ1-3	TGTGCCAGCAGCTTAGCCTATCCGGGACTCTCTGGAAACACCATATATTTT	CASSLAYPGLSGNTIYF
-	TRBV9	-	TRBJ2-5	TGTGCCAGCAGCGTAGGACAGGTCCAAGAGACCCAGTACTTC	CASSVGQVQETQYF
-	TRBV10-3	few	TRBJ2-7	TGTGCCACCCTGGCTCGACTCTCCTACGAGCAGTACTTC	CATLARLSYEQYF
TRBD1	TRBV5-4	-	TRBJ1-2	TGTGCCAGCAGCTCACGGGACAGCTACTATGGCTACACCTTC	CASSSRDSYYGYTF
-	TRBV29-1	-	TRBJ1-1	TGCAGCGCTACCCGGGAGGGGGTGAACACTGAAGCTTTCTTT	CSATREGVNTEAFF
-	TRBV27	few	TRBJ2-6	TGTGCCAGCAGTTCCCTAGTCCTCTCTGGGGCCAACGTCCTGACTTTC	CASSSLVLSGANVLTF
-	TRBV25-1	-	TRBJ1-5	TGTGCCAGCAGTGACCCAGGTGCCAATCAGCCCCAGCATTTT	CASSDPGANQPQHF
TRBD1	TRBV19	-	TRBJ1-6	TGTGCCAGTACCATTGGACAGGGAGGAAATTCACCCCTCCACTTT	CASTIGQGGNSPLHF
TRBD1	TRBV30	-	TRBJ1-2	TGTGCCTGGAGGGCGGACAGGGAGTATGGCTACACCTTC	CAWRADREYGYTF
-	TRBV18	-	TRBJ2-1	TGTGCCAGCTCACCCCTCTCACCCCCGGGTCGCTCGGGCAATGAGCAGTTCTTC	CASSPLSPPGRSGNEQFF
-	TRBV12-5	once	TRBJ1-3	TGTGCTAGTGGTTTGGTAGTCTCAGGGCCTGGAAACACCATATATTTT	CASGLVVSGPGNTIYF
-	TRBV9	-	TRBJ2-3	TGTGCCAGCAGCGTACTAAGGGGGTTCGGAACAGATACGCAGTATTTT	CASSVLRGFGTDTQYF
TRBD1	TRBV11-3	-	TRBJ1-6	TGTGCCAGCACCGAAGGGGGCTCTTATTCACCCCTCCACTTT	CASTEGGSYSPLHF